A single sample gave rise to the 24 T cell receptor beta chains below, sequenced in a study of T-cell reconstitution after alpha-beta-depleted transplantation in children. A library of TCRbeta sequences, prepared with unique molecular identifiers, was generated. Each CDR3 protein gets one entry after TCRdb re-called the PCR reads with MiXCR. Of over 200,000 distinct CDR3 sequences listed, around 9.2% are singletons. Here the sequenced sample was PBMCs, mostly from graft donor cells, taken 360 days after TCRalphabeta/CD19-depleted stem cell transplant. These receptors came from a male patient aged 2 to 10 who had a stem cell transplant for acute myeloid leukemia, so the T cells may come from the graft donor.

This clonotype has only a few counts. The gene calls are TRBV7-2 and TRBJ2-1; TRBD2 matches 11 bases. Germline-derived CDR1 and CDR2 are SGHTA and FQGNSA. The V gene end was trimmed by 1 base and the J gene end by 7 bases; junction bases not matched to a gene: 6. CDR3 length equals 16 residues. CDR3 region: CASSLGGVAGGNEQFF. CDR3 nucleotides: TGTGCCAGCAGCTTAGGAGGGGTAGCGGGAGGGAATGAGCAGTTCTTC.

This clonotype occurred many times. The chain links TRBV20-1 to TRBJ2-2; D ambiguous. CDR3 length equals 12 residues. Germline V gene lookup returns CDR1 DFQATT and CDR2 SNEGSKA (reference sequence). In nucleotides, the CDR3 is TGCAGCTCAGGAGCAAACACCGGGGAGCTGTTTTTT. The encoded protein is CSSGANTGELFF.

The table lists this clonotype with many counts. The gene calls are TRBV5-1 and TRBJ1-1; D not resolved. Trimming stripped 0 bases from V and 0 bases from J, with 12 bases between. The CDR3 spans 16 residues. Germline V gene sequence: CDR1 SGHRS, CDR2 YFSETQ. In nucleotides, the CDR3 is TGCGCCAGCAGCTTGGCGATCGGTGGAATGAACACTGAAGCTTTCTTT. Translating gives CASSLAIGGMNTEAFF.

This clonotype was counted ten times or more. The CDR3 region is CASSQGPRRGGADTQYF. In nucleotides, the CDR3 is TGTGCCAGCAGCCAAGGGCCAAGGCGGGGGGGCGCGGATACGCAGTATTTT. The chain carries TRBV4-2 and TRBJ2-3, with 9 bases identical to TRBD2. This CDR3 contains 17 residues. Germline trimming cut 1 base from V and 6 bases from J; bases unmatched to any gene: 11. Per the germline V gene, CDR1 is LGHNA and CDR2 is YNFKEQ.

This clonotype was recorded a few times. The J gene is TRBJ2-5, the V gene TRBV20-1; 13 nucleotides align to TRBD2. Germline assignment: CDR1 DFQATT and CDR2 SNEGSKA (reference sequence). This CDR3 is 15 amino acids long. The trim removed 3 bases at V and 5 bases at J, leaving 6 bases unmatched. Here the CDR3 DNA reads TGCAGTGCTAGGGCGGGACTAGCGGGATTGGAGACCCAGTACTTC. Translated: CSARAGLAGLETQYF.

The chain carries TRBV18 and TRBJ1-6; D call uncertain. This CDR3 region has 15 residues. Germline assignment: CDR1 KGHSH and CDR2 LQKENI. Trimming cost V 6 bases and J 7 bases, with 16 bases left between them. The CDR3 loop reads CASSLQDSGNSPLHF. Written as DNA, the CDR3 is TGTGCCAGCTCTCTTCAGGACTCGGGGAATTCACCCCTCCACTTT.

The gene calls are TRBV5-1 and TRBJ1-1; 7 bases are shared with TRBD1. CDR1 and CDR2 (germline): SGHRS, YFSETQ. CDR3 length: 14 residues. V shed 0 bases and J 3 bases; nucleotides not matched to a gene: 2. CDR3 region: CASSLDGTDTEAFF. CDR3 sequence (DNA): TGCGCCAGCAGCTTGGACGGGACAGACACTGAAGCTTTCTTT.

This clonotype was seen more than once but under ten times. The CDR3 region is CAIRGTGSHGELFF. The CDR3 coding sequence is TGTGCCATCAGAGGGACAGGGAGTCACGGGGAGCTGTTTTTT. The chain combines TRBV10-3 with TRBJ2-2, with 9 bases identical to TRBD1. V gave up 6 bases and J gave up 7 bases; unmatched junction bases: 6. CDR3 length: 14 amino acids. Per the germline V gene, CDR1 is ENHRY and CDR2 is SYGVKD.

CDR3 bases: TGTGCCATCAGTGAGTCTCGGACAGGCGTTCCTTCCTACGAGCAGTACTTC. As protein: CAISESRTGVPSYEQYF. This chain links TRBV10-3 with TRBJ2-7; 7 bases line up with TRBD1. CDR3 length equals 17 residues. J was trimmed by 1 base and V by 0 bases; bases with no gene match: 9. CDR1 and CDR2 from the germline V gene are ENHRY and SYGVKD.

The chain carries TRBV5-1 and TRBJ2-2; D may correspond to TRBD1 or TRBD2 (6 bases each). CDR1 SGHRS and CDR2 YFSETQ come from the germline V gene. V dropped 0 bases and J dropped 1 base, with 16 bases sitting between them. The CDR3 totals 18 residues. The CDR3 nucleotides are TGCGCCAGCAGCTTGGGGAGTCGGGAGACAGGGAACACCGGGGAGCTGTTTTTT. Its protein is CASSLGSRETGNTGELFF.

This clonotype was counted a few times. This chain links TRBV2 with TRBJ2-1; 8 bases map to TRBD1. The CDR3 spans 13 residues. Losses at the gene ends were 7 bases for V and 6 bases for J; bases not matched to a gene: 5. Per germline, CDR1 SNHLY and CDR2 FYNNEI. CDR3 residues: CASNSDRGNEQFF. CDR3 DNA: TGTGCCAGCAATAGCGACAGGGGCAATGAGCAGTTCTTC.

This rearrangement joins TRBV20-1 to TRBJ1-5; D gene ambiguous. The CDR3 is made up of 13 amino acids. V was pared by 3 bases and J by 4 bases, with 10 bases between. CDR1 and CDR2 (germline): DFQATT, SNEGSKA (reference sequence). The CDR3 region is CSASFQQNQPQHF. Written as DNA, the CDR3 is TGCAGTGCTAGTTTTCAACAAAATCAGCCCCAGCATTTT.

Ten or more counts support this clonotype. The V gene is TRBV5-1, the J gene TRBJ2-7; D ambiguous. The V end was cut by 0 bases, the J end by 0 bases, with 7 bases between. The germline CDR1 and CDR2 sequences are SGHRS and YFSETQ. The CDR3 sequence is 14 residues long. CDR3 in amino acids: CASSLEVYSYEQYF. CDR3 nucleotides: TGCGCCAGCAGCTTGGAGGTTTACTCCTACGAGCAGTACTTC.

A few counts support this clonotype. The chain links TRBV20-1 to TRBJ2-1; D is ambiguous. CDR1 and CDR2 from the germline V gene are DFQATT and SNEGSKA (reference sequence). CDR3 length: 11 amino acids. The ends were cut back, 4 bases at V and 5 bases at J, with 6 bases in the middle. The CDR3 loop is CSAMGNNEQFF. DNA of the CDR3: TGCAGTGCTATGGGGAACAATGAGCAGTTCTTC.

This clonotype was observed a few times. The chain uses TRBV11-2 and TRBJ1-1; D uncertain. Germline CDR1 reads SGHAT; CDR2 reads FQNNGV. The ends were cut back, 1 base at V and 1 base at J, with 7 bases in the middle. The CDR3 has 14 amino acids. In DNA form, the CDR3 reads TGTGCCAGCAGCTTAGCCCACAGGAACACTGAAGCTTTCTTT. This codes for CASSLAHRNTEAFF.

The table lists this clonotype with many counts. The genes are TRBV21-1 and TRBJ2-2. TRBV21-1 is a listed pseudogene. This CDR3 is built from 16 residues. The DNA for the CDR3 is TGTGCCAGCAGCAATCTGGGTTCCTCGAACACCGGGGAGCTGTTTTTT. It codes for CASSNLGSSNTGELFF.

This clonotype was observed a few times. This chain links TRBV29-1 with TRBJ2-5, with D possibly TRBD2 on 6 matching bases. V lost 5 bases, J lost 5 bases, and 21 bases lay in between. The CDR3 length is 15 residues. Germline CDR1 is SQVTM and CDR2 is ANQGSEA. CDR3 sequence: CSVPPTSSRRETQYF. CDR3 coding DNA: TGCAGCGTTCCTCCGACTAGTAGTAGGCGGGAGACCCAGTACTTC.

The CDR3 is CASSLLADSYNEQFF. The CDR3 DNA reads as TGTGCCAGCAGCTTACTAGCGGACTCCTACAATGAGCAGTTCTTC. V and J are TRBV7-9 and TRBJ2-1; 7 nucleotides line up with TRBD2. Germline V lookup: CDR1 SEHNR, CDR2 FQNEAQ (reference sequence). V shed 2 bases and J 0 bases; nucleotides not matched to a gene: 1. The CDR3 is made up of 15 amino acids. The whole variable domain, filled in from reference TRBV7-9 and TRBJ2-1, reads DTGVSQNPRHKITKRGQNVTFRCDPISEHNRLYWYRQTLGQGPEFLTYFQNEAQLEKSRLLSDRFSAERPKGSFSTLEIQRTEQGDSAMYLCASSLLADSYNEQFFGPGTRLTVL.

This clonotype was seen only a few times. This chain uses TRBV11-2 with TRBJ2-1; 7 positions match TRBD2. V lost 3 bases to trimming and J lost 8 bases; unmatched junction nucleotides: 10. Germline assignment: CDR1 SGHAT and CDR2 FQNNGV. The length of the CDR3 is 15 residues. The CDR3 reads CASSFASGGRDEQFF. CDR3 coding DNA: TGTGCCAGCAGCTTCGCCTCGGGAGGAAGAGATGAGCAGTTCTTC. The full variable domain, in which reference TRBV11-2 and TRBJ2-1 provide the parts outside the CDR3, is EAGVAQSPRYKIIEKRQSVAFWCNPISGHATLYWYQQILGQGPKLLIQFQNNGVVDDSQLPKDRFSAERLKGVDSTLKIQPAKLEDSAVYLCASSFASGGRDEQFFGPGTRLTVL.

A note on this clonotype: This sequence may be a read error, since a much larger clone differs from it by one base. The chain has TRBV20-1 and TRBJ1-4, with 8 bases matching TRBD1. The CDR3 is 16 residues long. Germline-derived CDR1 and CDR2 are DFQATT and SNEGSKA (reference sequence). CDR3 amino acids: CCARDLWTGPNEKLFF. CDR3 DNA: TGCTGTGCTAGAGATCTCTGGACAGGGCCGAACGAAAAACTGTTTTTT.

The chain uses TRBV15 and TRBJ1-6; TRBD1 might be the D (6 bases). The germline V and J ends were trimmed by 1 base and 9 bases, with 16 bases remaining between them. CDR3 size: 16 residues. From germline, CDR1 is LNHNV and CDR2 YYDKDF (reference sequence). The CDR3 protein is CATSRVQSTRGSPLHF. The CDR3 DNA reads TGTGCCACCAGCAGAGTTCAGTCCACCAGGGGTTCACCCCTCCACTTT.

This clonotype was detected only a few times. The V gene is TRBV13, the J gene TRBJ1-5, with D possibly being TRBD1 (6 bases). CDR3 length equals 17 residues. Trimming stripped 4 bases from V and 0 bases from J, with 16 bases between. The germline V gene has CDR1 PRHDT and CDR2 FYEKMQ (reference sequence). The chain's CDR3 is CASSSRSTGISNQPQHF. The CDR3, as DNA: TGTGCCAGCAGCTCCCGCTCAACAGGGATTAGCAATCAGCCCCAGCATTTT.

For this clonotype: A read error is possible here, since a much larger clone lies one base away. A read error is likely, as this CDR3 ends without the conserved phenylalanine or tryptophan. The chain combines TRBV4-1 with TRBJ2-5, with D unresolved. In germline, CDR1 is MGHRA, CDR2 YSYEKL. This CDR3 spans 15 amino acids. V gave up 1 base and J gave up 4 bases, with 13 bases separating them. The CDR3 sequence is CASSQGPRRTETQYL. The CDR3, as DNA: TGCGCCAGCAGCCAAGGACCCCGACGTACAGAGACCCAGTACCTC.

This clonotype has only a few counts. The V gene is TRBV6-5, the J gene TRBJ2-1; TRBD1 or TRBD2 may be the D gene (6 bases each). The germline V gene has CDR1 MNHEY and CDR2 SVGAGI. V lost 3 bases to trimming and J lost 10 bases, with 22 bases between them. The CDR3 length is 16 residues. CDR3 protein: CASSYSPFGGLEEQFF. DNA of the CDR3: TGTGCCAGCAGTTATTCCCCTTTCGGGGGCCTGGAGGAGCAGTTCTTC.